This T cell receptor beta chain was obtained from a study of CD8+CD57+ T cells in acquired aplastic anemia. Overall study context: The study obtained roughly 10 million reads on average for CD4+ cells from healthy donors.

The germline V gene has CDR1 MGHDK and CDR2 SYGVNS. V shed 6 bases, J shed 3 bases, and the junction held 8 bases outside the gene matches. The CDR3 has 15 residues. The use of genomic DNA as template underpinned the TCR beta VDJ and CDR3 profiling. Via MiXCR, TCRdb re-called the reads, giving one row per CDR3 protein. The sample yields about 190,000 distinct CDR3 sequences, approximately 49% seen once. V usage is TRBV25-1 and J usage is TRBJ2-3, with 8 bases matching TRBD1. This receptor was obtained from a human donor in good health, serving as a control. The sample comprised sorted CD4+, CD8+, or CD8+CD57+ T cells (not recorded which) from PBMCs. The DNA for the CDR3 is TGTGCCAGCAGCAAGAGGACAGGGCGTACAGATACGCAGTATTTT. Translating it yields CASSKRTGRTDTQYF.